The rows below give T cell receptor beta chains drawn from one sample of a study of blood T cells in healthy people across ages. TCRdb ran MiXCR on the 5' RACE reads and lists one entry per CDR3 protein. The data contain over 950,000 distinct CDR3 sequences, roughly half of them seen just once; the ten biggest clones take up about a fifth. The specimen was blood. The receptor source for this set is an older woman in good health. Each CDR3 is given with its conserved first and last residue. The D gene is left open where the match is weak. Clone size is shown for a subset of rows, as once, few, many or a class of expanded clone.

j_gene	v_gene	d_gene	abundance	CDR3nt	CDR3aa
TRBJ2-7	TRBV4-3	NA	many	TGCGCCAGCAGTCCCGGGGCTAACCTTGGGCGGAACGAGCAGTACTTC	CASSPGANLGRNEQYF
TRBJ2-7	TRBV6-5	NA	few	TGTGCCAGCAGTTACCCAAATAGGAACGAGCAGTACTTC	CASSYPNRNEQYF
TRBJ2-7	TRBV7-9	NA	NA	TGTGCCAGCAGCAAATCTTCGTTCTCCTACGAGCAGTACTTC	CASSKSSFSYEQYF
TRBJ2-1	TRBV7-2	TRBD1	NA	TGTGCCAGCAGACGCGACAGGGGTGGTAATGAGCAGTTCTTC	CASRRDRGGNEQFF
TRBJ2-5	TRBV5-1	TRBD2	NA	TGCACCAGCGCCGTAGCGGGAGGGGCCCTAGAGACCCAGTACTTC	CTSAVAGGALETQYF
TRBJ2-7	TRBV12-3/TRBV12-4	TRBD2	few	TGTGCCAGCAGTTTTGGGGAGGGCCGCAACGAGCAGTACTTC	CASSFGEGRNEQYF
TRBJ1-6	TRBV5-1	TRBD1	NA	TGCGCCAGCAGCTTGGGCGGGACAGAAAAATATTCACCCCTCCACTTT	CASSLGGTEKYSPLHF
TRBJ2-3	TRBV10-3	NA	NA	TGTGCCATCAGTGGCAGGGACGTTACGCAGTATTTT	CAISGRDVTQYF
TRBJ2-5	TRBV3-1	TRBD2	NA	TGTGCCAGCGAAAGTAGCGGGGAGACCCAGTACTTC	CASESSGETQYF
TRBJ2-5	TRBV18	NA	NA	TGTGCCAGCTCATCATGGACTGCGGACAATGAGCAGTACTTC	CASSSWTADNEQYF
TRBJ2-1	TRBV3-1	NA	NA	TGTGCCAGCAGCCGAGGGACGGGAACGCAGTTCTTC	CASSRGTGTQFF
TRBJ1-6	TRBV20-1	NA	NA	TGCAGTGCTAGAGATCTTGGTTCACCCCTCCACTTT	CSARDLGSPLHF